Listed here are 23 T cell receptor beta chains from one sample, sequenced in a study of blood T cell repertoires in COVID-19 (dated by TCRdb to 2020 to 2021). Libraries were made using the immunoSEQ multiplex PCR assay. TCRdb took over this immuneACCESS table, retaining in-frame rearrangements with V and J assigned. Such tables are incomplete; in checked studies, under half of the missing clones stem from an unresolved V gene, and the remainder is unexplained. This sample gives approximately 68,000 clones in total; about 88% of them show up just once. The ten largest clones capture around 2.8% of the sample. The sequencing sample was made of peripheral blood. The receptors originated from a man between 65 and 79 years old with active or convalescent COVID-19.

The rearrangement uses TRBV7-9 and TRBJ1-6; 8 nucleotides match TRBD1. The CDR3 totals 15 residues. CDR1 SEHNR and CDR2 FQNEAQ come from the germline V gene (reference sequence). V shed 1 base and J 6 bases; nucleotides not matched to a gene: 2. CDR3 sequence reads: CASSLGDRGNSPLHF. In DNA form, the CDR3 reads TGTGCCAGCAGCTTAGGCGACAGGGGTAATTCACCCCTCCACTTT. Full variable domain (outside the CDR3, taken from reference TRBV7-9 and TRBJ1-6): DTGVSQNPRHKITKRGQNVTFRCDPISEHNRLYWYRQTLGQGPEFLTYFQNEAQLEKSRLLSDRFSAERPKGSFSTLEIQRTEQGDSAMYLCASSLGDRGNSPLHFGNGTRLTVT.

This chain links TRBV15 with TRBJ1-2; the match to TRBD1 covers 7 bases. The CDR3 length is 14 residues. The trim removed 0 bases at V and 4 bases at J, leaving 2 bases unmatched. Germline CDR1 is LNHNV and CDR2 is YYDKDF (reference sequence). CDR3 nucleotide sequence: TGTGCCACCAGCAGAGAGACAGGGTCCTATGGCTACACCTTC. It yields the protein CATSRETGSYGYTF.

The CDR3 DNA reads as TGTGCCAGCAGCCGAGGAGGGACTAGCGGGAGAAGAGGAGAGACCCAGTACTTC. Translating it yields CASSRGGTSGRRGETQYF. V and J are TRBV3-1 (or the pseudogene TRBV3-2) and TRBJ2-5; 14 bases fit TRBD2. The CDR3 is made up of 18 amino acids. The J segment lost 4 bases and the V segment lost 4 bases, leaving 11 bases of the junction unmatched. Germline loops: CDR1 LGHDT, CDR2 YNNKEL (reference sequence).

This clone has only a few counts. The V call is TRBV27, the J call TRBJ2-1, with 7 bases matching TRBD2. The CDR3 has 13 residues. V dropped 7 bases and J dropped 2; count of bases not matched to a gene: 2. Germline-derived CDR1 and CDR2 are MNHEY and SMNVEV (reference sequence). CDR3 in amino acids: CASKSGAYNEQFF. CDR3 sequence (DNA): TGTGCCAGCAAAAGCGGGGCCTACAATGAGCAGTTCTTC.

This chain connects TRBV5-3 to TRBJ2-3; 10 bases are shared with TRBD2. TRBV5-3 is filed as an ORF, its function uncertain. This CDR3 region has 18 residues. With 5 bases clipped from V and 2 bases from J, the junction kept 14 bases outside the gene matches. The CDR3 sequence is CARRVAVCSGRDTDTQYF. The CDR3 coding sequence is TGTGCCAGAAGGGTGGCGGTGTGCAGCGGGAGGGACACAGATACGCAGTATTTT.

The chain recombines TRBV13 with TRBJ2-6, with D uncertain. CDR3 length: 17 amino acids. V dropped 0 bases and J dropped 0 bases, with 9 bases sitting between them. Per the germline V gene, CDR1 is PRHDT and CDR2 is FYEKMQ (reference sequence). The DNA of the CDR3 is TGTGCCAGCAGCTTAGGTGTTGGAGACTCTGGGGCCAACGTCCTGACTTTC. Protein product: CASSLGVGDSGANVLTF. The entire variable domain, with the rest obtained from reference TRBV13 and TRBJ2-6, is as follows: AAGVIQSPRHLIKEKRETATLKCYPIPRHDTVYWYQQGPGQDPQFLISFYEKMQSDKGSIPDRFSAQQFSDYHSELNMSSLELGDSALYFCASSLGVGDSGANVLTFGAGSRLTVL.

The chain carries TRBV24-1 and TRBJ1-2; D call uncertain. Trimming shortened V by 4 bases and J by 0 bases, and 5 bases separated the two germline ends. The V gene's germline CDR1 is KGHDR and CDR2 SFDVKD. The CDR3 runs 13 residues. The CDR3 nucleotides read TGTGCCACCAGTGAAAGAGCTAACTATGGCTACACCTTC. Translated, it gives CATSERANYGYTF.

The chain combines TRBV6-5 with TRBJ1-2; no clear D gene. The CDR3 covers 11 residues. Germline loops: CDR1 MNHEY, CDR2 SVGAGI. The ends were cut back, 8 bases at V and 2 bases at J, with 6 bases in the middle. This chain's CDR3 is CASRWNYGYTF. As DNA, the CDR3 is TGTGCCAGCCGGTGGAACTATGGCTACACCTTC.

The V and J genes are TRBV3-1 (or the pseudogene TRBV3-2) and TRBJ1-4; D unclear. The CDR3 is 15 amino acids. V shed 4 bases and J shed 7 bases, with 16 bases lying between them. CDR1 LGHDT and CDR2 YNNKEL come from the germline V gene (reference sequence). The CDR3 region has the DNA TGTGCCAGCAGCCCCGGGGAGTCGTGGGGTGAAAAACTGTTTTTT. Its protein is CASSPGESWGEKLFF.

The rearrangement joins TRBV5-6 to TRBJ2-6; D is unclear. Trimming left V 0 bases short and J 0 bases short, with 4 bases between. The CDR3 has 15 amino acids. Per germline, CDR1 SGHDT and CDR2 YYEEEE. DNA of the CDR3: TGTGCCAGCAGCTTGGCTGTCTCTGGGGCCAACGTCCTGACTTTC. This encodes CASSLAVSGANVLTF.

The rearrangement links TRBV19 to TRBJ2-2; a weak D match, TRBD2 (5 bases). This CDR3 region has 14 residues. From germline, CDR1 is LNHDA and CDR2 SQIVND (reference sequence). V shed 7 bases and J shed 1 base, with 10 bases lying between them. The CDR3 loop reads CASTGGKNTGELFF. The CDR3 DNA follows: TGTGCCAGTACTGGAGGAAAGAACACCGGGGAGCTGTTTTTT.

This clone turned up a few times. The chain recombines TRBV18 with TRBJ2-1; TRBD1 might be the D (5 bases). V lost 6 bases, J lost 8 bases, and 14 bases lay in between. There are 13 residues in the CDR3. Germline-derived CDR1 and CDR2 are KGHSH and LQKENI. CDR3 loop: CASSTELFDEQFF. CDR3 bases: TGTGCCAGCTCGACAGAGCTTTTTGATGAGCAGTTCTTC.

The genes are TRBV15 and TRBJ2-3; possible D gene TRBD2, 7 bases. The length of the CDR3 is 15 residues. Germline V gene sequence: CDR1 LNHNV, CDR2 YYDKDF (reference sequence). V gave up 0 bases and J gave up 7 bases, with 14 bases separating them. CDR3: CATSRDRGAGNTQYF. The CDR3 DNA sequence: TGTGCCACCAGCAGAGATCGGGGGGCAGGGAATACGCAGTATTTT.

V and J are TRBV5-6 and TRBJ2-3, with 8 bases matching TRBD2. Germline lookup yields CDR1 SGHDT and CDR2 YYEEEE. V shed 5 bases, J shed 3 bases, and the junction held 5 bases outside the gene matches. The CDR3 covers 14 residues. In DNA form, the CDR3 reads TGTGCCAGCAGTCCGGGACTAGTAACAGATACGCAGTATTTT. Its protein is CASSPGLVTDTQYF.

The sample holds one count of this clone. The chain couples TRBV28 to TRBJ1-4; D may be TRBD1 (5 bases). The CDR3 runs to 14 residues. The germline CDR1 and CDR2 sequences are MDHEN and SYDVKM. The ends were cut back, 6 bases at V and 3 bases at J, with 11 bases in the middle. The CDR3 DNA sequence: TGTGCCAGCAGGTGGGAGGGGCCTAATGAAAAACTGTTTTTT. Protein: CASRWEGPNEKLFF.

The V gene is TRBV5-1, the J gene TRBJ2-1, with 9 bases identical to TRBD2. With 1 base clipped from V and 7 bases from J, the junction kept 6 bases outside the gene matches. The CDR3 runs 15 residues. Germline CDR1 and CDR2: SGHRS and YFSETQ. The CDR3 nucleotides read TGCGCCAGCAGCTTGACTGCGGGAGGGCTGAATGAGCAGTTCTTC. Translating gives CASSLTAGGLNEQFF.

The CDR3 nucleotides are TGTGCCAGCAGCTTAACGTTTGGTGGATTTGCGGGAGTCACAGATACGCAGTATTTT. Protein sequence: CASSLTFGGFAGVTDTQYF. The genes are TRBV7-3 and TRBJ2-3; 7 bases line up with TRBD2. The CDR3 runs 19 residues. The junction had 14 bases not matched to a gene; V was cut back by 0 bases and J by 2 bases. Germline V gene sequence: CDR1 SGHTA, CDR2 FQGTGA.

The chain links TRBV19 to TRBJ2-3; tentative D call: TRBD2 (6 bases). This CDR3 spans 15 amino acids. The germline CDR1 and CDR2 sequences are LNHDA and SQIVND (reference sequence). The germline V and J ends were trimmed by 6 bases and 1 base, with 14 bases remaining between them. The CDR3 protein is CASRGTFPRTDTQYF. The CDR3 DNA follows: TGTGCCAGTAGAGGGACTTTTCCTCGCACAGATACGCAGTATTTT.

V usage is TRBV5-5 and J usage is TRBJ1-1, with TRBD1 as a possible D gene (5 bases). Germline V gives CDR1 SGHKS, CDR2 YYEKEE (reference sequence). This CDR3 spans 15 amino acids. Trimming took off 4 bases at V and 5 bases at J, with 18 bases between the two ends. The DNA of the CDR3 is TGTGCCAGCAGCCAACGGGACCGGAGGGAGACTGAAGCTTTCTTT. The encoded protein is CASSQRDRRETEAFF.

The chain employs TRBV19 and TRBJ1-6; D gene unclear. This CDR3 region has 17 residues. Trimming pared 5 bases from V and 2 bases from J, leaving 16 bases between. Germline values: CDR1 LNHDA, CDR2 SQIVND (reference sequence). The CDR3 protein is CASSAPRSEAYNSPLHF. Here the CDR3 DNA reads TGTGCCAGTAGTGCCCCGAGGTCAGAAGCCTATAATTCACCCCTCCACTTT.

CDR3 sequence: CACWLGGGPNTQYF. CDR3 bases: TGTGCCTGCTGGCTAGGGGGAGGGCCAAATACGCAGTATTTT. The gene calls are TRBV30 and TRBJ2-3; weak D call: TRBD2 (7 bases). The V and J ends lost 6 bases and 7 bases respectively, with 20 bases between them. Germline V gene data show CDR1 as GTSNPN and CDR2 as SVGIG (reference sequence). The CDR3 consists of 14 residues. The full variable domain, rest sourced from reference TRBV30 and TRBJ2-3, is SQTIHQWPATLVQPVGSPLSLECTVEGTSNPNLYWYRQAAGRGLQLLFYSVGIGQISSEVPQNLSASRPQDRQFILSSKKLLLSDSGFYLCACWLGGGPNTQYFGPGTRLTVL.

The chain joins TRBV11-2 to TRBJ1-1, with TRBD1 as a possible D gene (6 bases). The V and J ends lost 8 bases and 7 bases respectively, with 17 bases between them. The germline V gene encodes CDR1 SGHAT and CDR2 FQNNGV. The CDR3 has 13 amino acids. CDR3 DNA sequence: TGTGCCAGCCTCGAGAGGGGGGGCATTGAAGCTTTCTTT. It translates to CASLERGGIEAFF.

The V and J genes are TRBV18 and TRBJ2-1; 8 nucleotides align to TRBD2. The germline V gene has CDR1 KGHSH and CDR2 LQKENI. Trimming took 5 bases from V and 6 from J; bases not matched to a gene: 6. The CDR3 covers 14 residues. CDR3 sequence reads: CASSFWTSFNEQFF. For the CDR3, the DNA is TGTGCCAGCTCATTCTGGACTAGCTTCAATGAGCAGTTCTTC.